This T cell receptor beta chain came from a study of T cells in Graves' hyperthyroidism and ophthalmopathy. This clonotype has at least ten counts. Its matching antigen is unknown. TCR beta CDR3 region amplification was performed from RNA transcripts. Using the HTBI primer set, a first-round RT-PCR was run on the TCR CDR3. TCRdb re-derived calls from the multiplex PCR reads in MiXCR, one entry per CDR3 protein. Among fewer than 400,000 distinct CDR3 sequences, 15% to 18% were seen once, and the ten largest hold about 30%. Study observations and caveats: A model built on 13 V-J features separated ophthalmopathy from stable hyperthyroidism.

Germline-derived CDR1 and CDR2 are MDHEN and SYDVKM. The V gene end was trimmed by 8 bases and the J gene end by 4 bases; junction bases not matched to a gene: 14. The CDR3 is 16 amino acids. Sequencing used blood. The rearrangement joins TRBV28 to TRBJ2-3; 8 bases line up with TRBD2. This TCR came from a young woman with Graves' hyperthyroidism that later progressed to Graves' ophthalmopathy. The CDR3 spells CASGSLRTSIPDTQYF. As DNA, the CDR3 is TGTGCCAGCGGTTCCCTCCGGACTAGCATCCCAGATACGCAGTATTTT.